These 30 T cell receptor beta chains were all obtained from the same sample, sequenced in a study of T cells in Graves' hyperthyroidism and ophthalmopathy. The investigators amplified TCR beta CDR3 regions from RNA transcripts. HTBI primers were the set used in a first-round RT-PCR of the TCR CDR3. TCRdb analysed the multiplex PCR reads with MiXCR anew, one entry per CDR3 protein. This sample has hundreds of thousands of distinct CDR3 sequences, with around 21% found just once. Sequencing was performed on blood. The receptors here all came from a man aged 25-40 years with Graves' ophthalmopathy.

In nucleotides, the CDR3 is TGTGCCAGCAGTTTCCGAGCGGGAGGGCCCTCCAATGAGCAGTTCTTC. This codes for CASSFRAGGPSNEQFF. V usage is TRBV27 and J usage is TRBJ2-1; 10 positions match TRBD2. CDR1 and CDR2 (germline): MNHEY, SMNVEV (reference sequence). The junction had 8 bases not matched to a gene; V was cut back by 3 bases and J by 6 bases. There are 16 residues in the CDR3.

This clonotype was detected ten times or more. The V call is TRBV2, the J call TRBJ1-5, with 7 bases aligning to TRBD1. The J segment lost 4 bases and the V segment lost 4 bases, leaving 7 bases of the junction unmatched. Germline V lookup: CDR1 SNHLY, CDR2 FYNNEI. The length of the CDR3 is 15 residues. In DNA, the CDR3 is TGTGCCAGCAGTGGACAGGGAGGGACAAATCAGCCCCAGCATTTT. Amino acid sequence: CASSGQGGTNQPQHF.

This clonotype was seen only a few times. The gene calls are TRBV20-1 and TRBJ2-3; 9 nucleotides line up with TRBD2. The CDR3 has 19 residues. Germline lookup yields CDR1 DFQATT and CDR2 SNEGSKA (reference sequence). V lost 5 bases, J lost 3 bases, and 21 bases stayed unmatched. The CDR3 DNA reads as TGCAGTGCTGCCCCGGTAAAATCGGGTAGCGGGAGTGTTACAGATACGCAGTATTTT. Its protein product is CSAAPVKSGSGSVTDTQYF.

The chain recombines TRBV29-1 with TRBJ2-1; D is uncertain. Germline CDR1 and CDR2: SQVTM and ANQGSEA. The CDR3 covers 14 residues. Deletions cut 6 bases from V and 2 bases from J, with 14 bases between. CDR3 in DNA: TGCAGCGTAGAGGTGGGCATTGCCTACAATGAGCAGTTCTTC. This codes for CSVEVGIAYNEQFF.

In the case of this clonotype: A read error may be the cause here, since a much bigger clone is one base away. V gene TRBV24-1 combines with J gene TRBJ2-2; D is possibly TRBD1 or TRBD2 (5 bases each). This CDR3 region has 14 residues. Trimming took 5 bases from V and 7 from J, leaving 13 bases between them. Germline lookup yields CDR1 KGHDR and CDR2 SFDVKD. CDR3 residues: CATSGDGHIGELFF. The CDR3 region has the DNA TGTGCCACCAGTGGGGACGGTCACATCGGGGAGCTGTTTTTT.

CDR3 region: CASSPQGAGGTLGEQFF. CDR3 nucleotide sequence: TGTGCCAGCAGCCCCCAGGGGGCGGGAGGCACCCTTGGGGAGCAGTTCTTC. The V and J genes are TRBV7-8 and TRBJ2-1; TRBD1 or TRBD2 may be the D gene (8 bases each). Germline V gene lookup returns CDR1 SGHVS and CDR2 FQNEAQ. The CDR3 has 17 amino acids. V was trimmed by 5 bases and J by 10 bases, leaving 27 bases between them.

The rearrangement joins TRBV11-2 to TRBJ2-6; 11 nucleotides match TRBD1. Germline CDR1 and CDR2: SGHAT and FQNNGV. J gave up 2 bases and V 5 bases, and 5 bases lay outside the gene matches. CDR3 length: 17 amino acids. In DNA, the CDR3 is TGTGCCAGCAGCCCAGGACAGGGGGCGGCTGGGGCCAACGTCCTGACTTTC. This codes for CASSPGQGAAGANVLTF. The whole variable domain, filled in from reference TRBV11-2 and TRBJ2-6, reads EAGVAQSPRYKIIEKRQSVAFWCNPISGHATLYWYQQILGQGPKLLIQFQNNGVVDDSQLPKDRFSAERLKGVDSTLKIQPAKLEDSAVYLCASSPGQGAAGANVLTFGAGSRLTVL.

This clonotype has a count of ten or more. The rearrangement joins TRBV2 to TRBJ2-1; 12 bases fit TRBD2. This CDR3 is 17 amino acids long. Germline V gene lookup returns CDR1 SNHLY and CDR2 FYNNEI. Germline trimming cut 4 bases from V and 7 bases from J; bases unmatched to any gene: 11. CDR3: CASSVKALAGGRNEQFF. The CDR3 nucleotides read TGTGCCAGCAGTGTCAAGGCACTAGCGGGAGGAAGAAATGAGCAGTTCTTC.

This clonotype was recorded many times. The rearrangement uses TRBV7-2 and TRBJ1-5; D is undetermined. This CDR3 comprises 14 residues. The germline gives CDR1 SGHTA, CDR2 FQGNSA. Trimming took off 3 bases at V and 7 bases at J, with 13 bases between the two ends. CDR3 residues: CASSFGAQNQPQHF. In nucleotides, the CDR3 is TGTGCCAGCAGCTTCGGCGCACAAAACCAGCCCCAGCATTTT.

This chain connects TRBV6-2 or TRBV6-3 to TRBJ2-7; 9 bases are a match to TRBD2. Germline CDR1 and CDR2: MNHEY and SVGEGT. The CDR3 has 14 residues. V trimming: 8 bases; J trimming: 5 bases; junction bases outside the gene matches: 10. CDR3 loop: CASGTGGRADEQYF. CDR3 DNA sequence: TGTGCCAGCGGAACTGGCGGGAGGGCCGACGAGCAGTACTTC.

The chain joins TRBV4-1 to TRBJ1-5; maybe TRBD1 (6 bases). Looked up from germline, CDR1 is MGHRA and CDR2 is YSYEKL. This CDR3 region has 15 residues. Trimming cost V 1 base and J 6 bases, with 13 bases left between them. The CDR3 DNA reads TGCGCCAGCAGCCAAGTCGAGGGGGGCAGTCAGCCCCAGCATTTT. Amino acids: CASSQVEGGSQPQHF.

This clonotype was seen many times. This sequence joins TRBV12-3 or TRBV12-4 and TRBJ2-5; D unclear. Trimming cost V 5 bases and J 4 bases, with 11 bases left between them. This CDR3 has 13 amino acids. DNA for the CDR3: TGTGCCAGCAGTCTTACGGTAGGAGAGACCCAGTACTTC. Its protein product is CASSLTVGETQYF.

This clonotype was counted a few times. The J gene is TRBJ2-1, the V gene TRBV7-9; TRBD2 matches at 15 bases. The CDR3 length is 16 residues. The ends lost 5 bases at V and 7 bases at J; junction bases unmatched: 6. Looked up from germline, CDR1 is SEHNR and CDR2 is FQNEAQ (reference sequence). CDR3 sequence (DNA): TGTGCCAGCAGCGCGGGACTAGCGGGAGGAAAGAATGAGCAGTTCTTC. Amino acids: CASSAGLAGGKNEQFF.

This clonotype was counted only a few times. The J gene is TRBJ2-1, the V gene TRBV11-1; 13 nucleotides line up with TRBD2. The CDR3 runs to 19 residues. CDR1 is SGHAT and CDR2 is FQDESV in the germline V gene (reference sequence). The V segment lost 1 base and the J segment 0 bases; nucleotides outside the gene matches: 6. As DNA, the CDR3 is TGTGCCAGCAGCTTAGGAGGGACTAGCGGGGCTAGCTCCTACAATGAGCAGTTCTTC. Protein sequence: CASSLGGTSGASSYNEQFF.

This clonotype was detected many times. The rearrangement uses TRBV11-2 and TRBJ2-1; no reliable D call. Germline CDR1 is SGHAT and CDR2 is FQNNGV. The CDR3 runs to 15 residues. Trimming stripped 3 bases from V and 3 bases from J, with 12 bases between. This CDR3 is CASSLVDRRYNEQFF. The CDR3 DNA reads TGTGCCAGCAGCTTGGTCGACCGCCGCTACAATGAGCAGTTCTTC.

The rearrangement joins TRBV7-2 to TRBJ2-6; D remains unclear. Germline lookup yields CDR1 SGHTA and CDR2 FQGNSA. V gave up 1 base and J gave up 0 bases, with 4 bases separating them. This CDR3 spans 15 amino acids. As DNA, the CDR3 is TGTGCCAGCAGCTTAGGAGTCTCTGGGGCCAACGTCCTGACTTTC. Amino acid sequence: CASSLGVSGANVLTF.

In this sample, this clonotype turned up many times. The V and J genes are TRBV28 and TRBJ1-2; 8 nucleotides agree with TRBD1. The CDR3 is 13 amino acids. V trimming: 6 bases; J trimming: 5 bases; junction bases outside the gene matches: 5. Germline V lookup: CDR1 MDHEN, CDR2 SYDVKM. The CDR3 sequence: CASRRDRIYGYTF. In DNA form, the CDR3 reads TGTGCCAGCAGGCGGGACAGGATATATGGCTACACCTTC.

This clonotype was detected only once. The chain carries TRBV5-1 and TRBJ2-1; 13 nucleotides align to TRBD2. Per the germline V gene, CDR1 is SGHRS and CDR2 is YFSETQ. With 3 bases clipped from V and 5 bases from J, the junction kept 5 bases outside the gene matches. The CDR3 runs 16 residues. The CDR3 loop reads CASSWTSGGTNNEQFF. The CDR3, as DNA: TGCGCCAGCAGCTGGACTAGCGGGGGTACCAACAATGAGCAGTTCTTC.

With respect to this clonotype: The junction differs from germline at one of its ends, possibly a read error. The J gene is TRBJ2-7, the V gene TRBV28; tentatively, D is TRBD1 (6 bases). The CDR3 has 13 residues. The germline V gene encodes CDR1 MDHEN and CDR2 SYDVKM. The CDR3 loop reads CASSSGQSYERYF. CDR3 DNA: TGTGCCAGCAGTTCGGGACAATCCTACGAGCGGTACTTC.

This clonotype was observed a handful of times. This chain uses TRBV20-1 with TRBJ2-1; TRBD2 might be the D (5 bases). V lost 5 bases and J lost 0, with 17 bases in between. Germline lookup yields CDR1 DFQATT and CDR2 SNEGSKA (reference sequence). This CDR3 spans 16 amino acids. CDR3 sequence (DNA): TGCAGTGCTGGATATGAGGGTAAACGCTCCTACAATGAGCAGTTCTTC. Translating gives CSAGYEGKRSYNEQFF.

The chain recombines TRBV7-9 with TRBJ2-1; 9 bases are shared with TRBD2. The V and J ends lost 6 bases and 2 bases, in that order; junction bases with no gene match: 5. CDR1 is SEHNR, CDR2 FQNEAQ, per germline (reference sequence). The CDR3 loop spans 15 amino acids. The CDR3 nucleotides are TGTGCCAGCAGGGATAGCGGGAGTCCCTACAATGAGCAGTTCTTC. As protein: CASRDSGSPYNEQFF.

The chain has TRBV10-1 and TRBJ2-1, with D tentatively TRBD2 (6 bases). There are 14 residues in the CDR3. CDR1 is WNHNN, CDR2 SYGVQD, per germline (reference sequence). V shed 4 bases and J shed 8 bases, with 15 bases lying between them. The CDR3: CASSAGLLTDEQFF. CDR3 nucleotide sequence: TGCGCCAGCAGTGCGGGACTCCTAACCGATGAGCAGTTCTTC.

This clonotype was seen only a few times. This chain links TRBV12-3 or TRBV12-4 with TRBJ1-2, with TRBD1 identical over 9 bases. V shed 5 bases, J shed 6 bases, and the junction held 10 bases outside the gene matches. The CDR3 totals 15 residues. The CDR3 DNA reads TGTGCCAGCAGTCACACAGGGGGCGCCGTGGATGGCTACACCTTC. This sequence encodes CASSHTGGAVDGYTF.

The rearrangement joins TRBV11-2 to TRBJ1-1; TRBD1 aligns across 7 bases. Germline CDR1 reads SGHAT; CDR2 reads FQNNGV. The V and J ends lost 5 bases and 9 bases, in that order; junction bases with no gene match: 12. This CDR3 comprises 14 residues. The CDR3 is CASSLGGGTDKAFF. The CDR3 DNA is TGTGCCAGCAGCCTAGGCGGGGGGACAGATAAAGCTTTCTTT. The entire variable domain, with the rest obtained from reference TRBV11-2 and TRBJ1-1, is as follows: EAGVAQSPRYKIIEKRQSVAFWCNPISGHATLYWYQQILGQGPKLLIQFQNNGVVDDSQLPKDRFSAERLKGVDSTLKIQPAKLEDSAVYLCASSLGGGTDKAFFGQGTRLTVV.

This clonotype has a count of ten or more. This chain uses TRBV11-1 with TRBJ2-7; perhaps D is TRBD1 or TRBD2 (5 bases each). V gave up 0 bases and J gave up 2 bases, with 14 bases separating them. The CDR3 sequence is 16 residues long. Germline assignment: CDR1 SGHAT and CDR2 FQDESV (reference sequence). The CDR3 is CASSLAPGTATYEQYF. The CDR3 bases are TGTGCCAGCAGCTTAGCGCCGGGGACCGCAACCTACGAGCAGTACTTC.

CDR3 sequence reads: CASSERTGTTDTQYF. Here the CDR3 DNA reads TGTGCCAGCAGTGAAAGGACGGGGACCACAGATACGCAGTATTTT. The rearrangement links TRBV2 to TRBJ2-3; D tentatively reads TRBD1 or TRBD2 (5 bases each). Germline loops: CDR1 SNHLY, CDR2 FYNNEI. V was pared by 2 bases and J by 2 bases, with 11 bases between. The CDR3 sequence is 15 residues long.

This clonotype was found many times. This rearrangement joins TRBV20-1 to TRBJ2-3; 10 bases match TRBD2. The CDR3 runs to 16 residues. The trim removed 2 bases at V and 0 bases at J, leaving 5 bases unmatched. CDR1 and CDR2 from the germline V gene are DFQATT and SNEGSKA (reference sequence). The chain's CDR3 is CSARRTGLASTDTQYF. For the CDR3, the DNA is TGCAGTGCTAGAAGGACGGGACTAGCGAGCACAGATACGCAGTATTTT.

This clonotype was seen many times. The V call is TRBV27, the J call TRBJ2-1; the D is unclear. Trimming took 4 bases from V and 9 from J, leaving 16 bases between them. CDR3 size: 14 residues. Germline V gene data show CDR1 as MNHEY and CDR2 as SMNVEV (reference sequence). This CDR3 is CASSSDKVLGEQFF. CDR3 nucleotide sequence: TGTGCCAGCAGTTCGGATAAGGTTCTCGGTGAGCAGTTCTTC.

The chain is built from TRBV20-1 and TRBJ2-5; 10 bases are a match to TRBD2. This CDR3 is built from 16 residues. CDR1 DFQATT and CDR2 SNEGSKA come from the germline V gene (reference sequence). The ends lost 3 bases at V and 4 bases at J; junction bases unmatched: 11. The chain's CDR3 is CSARGSSGRVRETQYF. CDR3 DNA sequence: TGCAGTGCTAGGGGGTCTAGCGGGAGAGTCAGAGAGACCCAGTACTTC.

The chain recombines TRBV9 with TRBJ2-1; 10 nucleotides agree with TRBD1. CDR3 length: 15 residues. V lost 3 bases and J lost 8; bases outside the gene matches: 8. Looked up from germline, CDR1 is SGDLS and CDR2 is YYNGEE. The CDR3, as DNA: TGTGCCAGCAGCGGACAGGGGGCGTCGTACGATGAGCAGTTCTTC. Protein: CASSGQGASYDEQFF.